The sequence of this T cell receptor (beta chain) was determined in a study of T cell responses to AZD1222 COVID-19 vaccine. This clone was observed a handful of times. Antigen specificity is unknown. The repertoire was sequenced with immunoSEQ multiplex PCR; TCRdb's copy has only in-frame clones and lacks some. The table records about 94,000 clones, 85% of them present only once. Study outcomes and limitations: Baseline seropositivity characterized only a handful of AZD1222 recipients.

Germline CDR1 SGHNT, CDR2 YYREEE (reference sequence). V shed 2 bases and J 0 bases; nucleotides not matched to a gene: 2. The CDR3 length is 15 residues. The rearrangement uses TRBV5-4 and TRBJ1-3; 7 nucleotides match TRBD1. The clonotype originates from an adult who received the AZD1222 COVID-19 vaccine. This sample comprised peripheral blood, obtained 28 days after the second AZD1222 dose. The chain's CDR3 is CASSFGQASGNTIYF. CDR3 in DNA: TGTGCCAGCAGCTTCGGACAGGCCTCTGGAAACACCATATATTTT. Full variable domain (outside the CDR3, taken from reference TRBV5-4 and TRBJ1-3): ETGVTQSPTHLIKTRGQQVTLRCSSQSGHNTVSWYQQALGQGPQFIFQYYREEENGRGNFPPRFSGLQFPNYSSELNVNALELDDSALYLCASSFGQASGNTIYFGEGSWLTVV.